What follows describes a single TCR beta chain. Its binding antigen is unknown. There are no base qualities to consult, and no much larger clone falls within one base. The CDR3 runs 15 residues from the cysteine to the phenylalanine. Just CDR3 DNA is preserved here, 45 bases in frame from base 1. A distance of 16 bases separates the germline ends of V and J, which lose 3 bases and 4 bases respectively. The CDR1 and CDR2 encoded by the germline V gene are SGDLS and YYNGEE. These data come from a study of a mutant IDH1 vaccine in newly diagnosed glioma (dated by TCRdb to the early 2020s). Concerning the study at large: Across visits V03 through V10, patients got a total of eight vaccinations, given in weeks 1, 3, 5, 7, 11, 15, 19 and 23. Vaccination was initiated 4-6 weeks after radiotherapy alone, or concurrently with temozolomide cycles in the chemotherapy-containing groups. Before enrollment, most patients had been given radiochemotherapy with temozolomide as standard therapy, while the rest had received either radiotherapy alone or temozolomide alone. For exploratory analyses, about 25 treated patients had longitudinal TCRB deep sequencing done wherever samples were available. Peripheral blood samples were drawn at six visits, namely V03 (baseline), V05, V07, V10, V12 and V13. Of the approximately 30 treated patients, approximately 62% were male and approximately 40% were female, and the mean age was approximately 40 years. The paper's findings and limits, for the study overall: The authors noted that analyses of patient blood samples could not be reproduced because of sample limitations. Pseudoprogression seemed to be unrelated to changes in the top peripheral T cell clonotypes found by TCRB sequencing. Selection of PBMC samples for TCRB deep sequencing was based on availability. Vaccine-induced immune responses across multiple MHC alleles were detected in approximately 94% of patients.

The time point label for this specimen denotes: week 11, during vaccination. Each vaccine dose was 300 ug of a 20-mer mutant IDH1 peptide in Montanide, given subcutaneously with topical imiquimod. All donors had newly diagnosed IDH1-mutant astrocytomas of WHO grade 3 or 4 that showed loss of nuclear ATRX. The samples were drawn from NOA16, a multicentre, single-arm, open-label phase I trial in Germany that tested a mutant IDH1 peptide vaccine in humans for the first time. The DNeasy Blood and Tissue Kit was used to extract genomic DNA from EDTA blood for TCRB sequencing. The library was prepared using the immunoSEQ multiplex PCR assay. Following the manufacturer's protocol, the hsTCRB Kit was used to amplify rearranged TCR beta chain sequences. An Illumina MiSeq was used to sequence the TCRB libraries. The authors processed their data as follows. The proprietary platform of the kit vendor was used for demultiplexing, trimming and gene mapping. TCRdb mirrors the immuneACCESS table, restricted to in-frame sequences. Some clones are absent from its copies; in checked studies, under half trace to an unresolved V gene, and the reason for the others is unknown. The D gene and trimming were derived from the DNA, and the V and J assignments and clone size from that table. The sample yields roughly 70,000 clones; approximately 84% were counted once. The ten largest clones add up to approximately 9.5% of the sample.

The chain employs TRBV9 and TRBJ1-2; TRBD1 could be the D gene, as 5 bases match. The starting material was PBMCs, obtained from a glioma patient whose treatment included an IDH1 peptide vaccine. The receptor comes from a woman aged 50 to 65 with glioma. The CDR3: CASSGDGTSGYGYTF. The DNA sequence is given as TGTGCCAGCAGCGGGGACGGGACGAGTGGCTATGGCTACACCTTC.